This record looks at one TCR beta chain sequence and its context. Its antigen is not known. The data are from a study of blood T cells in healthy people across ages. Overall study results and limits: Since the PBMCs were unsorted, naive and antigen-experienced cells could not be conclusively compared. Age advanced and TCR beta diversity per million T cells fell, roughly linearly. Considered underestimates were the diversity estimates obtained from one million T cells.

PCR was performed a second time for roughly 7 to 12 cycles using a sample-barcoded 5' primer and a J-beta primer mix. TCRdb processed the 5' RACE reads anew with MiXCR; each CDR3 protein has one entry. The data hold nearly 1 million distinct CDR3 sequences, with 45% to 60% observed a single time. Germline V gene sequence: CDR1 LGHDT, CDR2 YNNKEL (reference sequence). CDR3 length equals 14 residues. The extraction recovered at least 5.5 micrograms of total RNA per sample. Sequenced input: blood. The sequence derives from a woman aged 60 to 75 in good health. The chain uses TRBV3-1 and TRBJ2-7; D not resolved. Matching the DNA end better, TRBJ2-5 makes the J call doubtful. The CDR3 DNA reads TGTGCCAGCAGCTCGACCCCCTCCGGTGAGACCCAGTACTTC. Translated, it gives CASSSTPSGETQYF.